The 20 T cell receptor beta chains in this list originate from one sample, sequenced in a study of lymphopenia after photon versus proton radiotherapy. Clones were read by immunoSEQ multiplex PCR, and TCRdb kept only the in-frame ones, dropping some. The sample has 70,000 or so clones; approximately 90% are singletons. The sequencing used peripheral blood, collected from a patient treated with photon-based radiotherapy. These receptors originate from a woman in her seventies with pancreatic cancer.

The rearrangement links TRBV10-2 to TRBJ2-7, with D perhaps TRBD1 or TRBD2 (5 bases each). Germline CDR1 and CDR2: WSHSY and SAAADI. V was cut by 3 bases and J by 6 bases, with 15 bases left in between. The CDR3 runs to 14 residues. The CDR3 reads CASSDGGPWSEQYF. Written as DNA, the CDR3 is TGCGCCAGCAGTGATGGGGGACCATGGAGCGAGCAGTACTTC.

V gene TRBV30 combines with J gene TRBJ2-7, with 7 bases aligning to TRBD1. CDR1 is GTSNPN, CDR2 SVGIG, per germline (reference sequence). The trim removed 2 bases at V and 1 base at J, leaving 14 bases unmatched. The CDR3 has 17 amino acids. The CDR3 nucleotides read TGTGCCTGGAGTTCACGTAACCCCGGGACAGAATCCTACGAGCAGTACTTC. This translates into CAWSSRNPGTESYEQYF.

The V call is TRBV5-1, the J call TRBJ2-5; TRBD1 matches 8 bases. Per germline, CDR1 SGHRS and CDR2 YFSETQ. The CDR3 runs 15 residues. Germline trimming cut 3 bases from V and 5 bases from J; bases unmatched to any gene: 9. CDR3 in DNA: TGCGCCAGCAGCTCCAGGGCAGGGGGCGGCGAGACCCAGTACTTC. This translates into CASSSRAGGGETQYF.

This chain links TRBV15 with TRBJ2-2; no clear D gene. Germline V gene data show CDR1 as LNHNV and CDR2 as YYDKDF (reference sequence). Between the trimmed V and J ends, which lost 0 bases and 8 bases, there was a span of 7 bases. The CDR3 covers 13 residues. This chain's CDR3 is CATSRDFRGELFF. The CDR3 DNA is TGTGCCACCAGCAGAGATTTCAGGGGGGAGCTGTTTTTT.

This chain links TRBV4-1 with TRBJ2-2; D uncertain. Trimming removed 0 bases from V and 1 base from J, with 6 bases in between. The CDR3 contains 15 residues. Germline values: CDR1 MGHRA, CDR2 YSYEKL. The CDR3 sequence: CASSQDFLNTGELFF. The CDR3, as DNA: TGCGCCAGCAGCCAAGATTTCCTGAACACCGGGGAGCTGTTTTTT.

J is TRBJ2-5 and V is TRBV5-4; TRBD2 might be the D (5 bases). The V gene lost 1 base and the J gene lost 1 base, with 8 bases spanning the gap. The CDR3 consists of 14 residues. Germline V gives CDR1 SGHNT, CDR2 YYREEE (reference sequence). In nucleotides, the CDR3 is TGTGCCAGCAGCTTGAATAGCGTCCAAGAGACCCAGTACTTC. Translated: CASSLNSVQETQYF.

The chain combines TRBV2 with TRBJ2-1; D is unresolved. The CDR3 runs 12 residues. The V end lost 3 bases, the J end lost 9 bases, and 9 bases lay between the germline ends. Germline lookup yields CDR1 SNHLY and CDR2 FYNNEI. CDR3 region: CASSEFVGEQFF. The CDR3 coding sequence is TGTGCCAGCAGTGAGTTCGTTGGTGAGCAGTTCTTC.

The V gene is TRBV4-3, the J gene TRBJ1-2; D perhaps matches TRBD1 (6 bases). V dropped 3 bases and J dropped 8 bases, with 13 bases sitting between them. The length of the CDR3 is 13 residues. Germline CDR1 reads LGHNA; CDR2 reads YSLEER. CDR3 loop: CASSHAGGQGYTF. The CDR3 coding sequence is TGCGCCAGCAGCCATGCTGGGGGGCAGGGCTACACCTTC.

This chain uses TRBV18 with TRBJ2-2; the D is unclear. V was trimmed by 0 bases and J by 4 bases, leaving 6 bases between them. CDR1 is KGHSH and CDR2 is LQKENI in the germline V gene. The CDR3 covers 14 residues. The DNA for the CDR3 is TGTGCCAGCTCACCACCCTCGGTCACCGGGGAGCTGTTTTTT. This encodes CASSPPSVTGELFF. The full variable domain, with the rest looked up from reference TRBV18 and TRBJ2-2, is NAGVMQNPRHLVRRRGQEARLRCSPMKGHSHVYWYRQLPEEGLKFMVYLQKENIIDESGMPKERFSAEFPKEGPSILRIQQVVRGDSAAYFCASSPPSVTGELFFGEGSRLTVL.

The V call is TRBV7-2, the J call TRBJ2-7, with TRBD1 matching over 9 bases. V shed 5 bases, J shed 5 bases, and the junction held 10 bases outside the gene matches. This CDR3 is built from 15 residues. Germline V gene data show CDR1 as SGHTA and CDR2 as FQGNSA. The DNA for the CDR3 is TGTGCCAGCAGCCTGACAGGGGGTAGGCCCCACGAGCAGTACTTC. This gives the protein CASSLTGGRPHEQYF.

The chain has TRBV7-9 and TRBJ2-2; TRBD2 might be the D (5 bases). The CDR3 extends over 10 amino acids. Trimming cost V 7 bases and J 11 bases, with 8 bases left between them. Germline lookup yields CDR1 SEHNR and CDR2 FQNEAQ (reference sequence). The CDR3 nucleotides are TGTGCCAGCACCCGGGAAGAGCTGTTTTTT. The encoded protein is CASTREELFF.

The chain combines TRBV10-2 with TRBJ2-1, with TRBD1 identical over 10 bases. The CDR3 covers 15 residues. Trimming took 6 bases from V and 3 from J; bases not matched to a gene: 5. Germline V CDR1 and CDR2: WSHSY, SAAADI. Here the CDR3 DNA reads TGCGCCAGCAGATGGGGACAGGGGAACTACAATGAGCAGTTCTTC. Translating gives CASRWGQGNYNEQFF.

The V call is TRBV11-3, the J call TRBJ2-2; the D gene could be TRBD1 or TRBD2 (5 bases each). V dropped 8 bases and J dropped 0 bases, with 10 bases sitting between them. This CDR3 has 14 amino acids. Germline assignment: CDR1 SGHNT and CDR2 YENEEA. The CDR3 here is CASRRDPNTGELFF. DNA for the CDR3: TGTGCCAGCCGAAGGGACCCGAACACCGGGGAGCTGTTTTTT.

The V and J genes are TRBV7-2 and TRBJ2-7; D gene unclear. The CDR3 loop spans 13 amino acids. CDR1 is SGHTA, CDR2 FQGNSA, per germline. V dropped 1 base and J dropped 3 bases, with 7 bases sitting between them. Here the CDR3 reads CASSLGLHYEQYF. The CDR3 DNA follows: TGTGCCAGCAGCTTAGGGCTGCACTACGAGCAGTACTTC.

The chain combines TRBV18 with TRBJ1-3; D gene ambiguous. Germline assignment: CDR1 KGHSH and CDR2 LQKENI. This CDR3 comprises 15 residues. V lost 1 base, J lost 0 bases, and 7 bases lay in between. The DNA for the CDR3 is TGTGCCAGCTCACCACTTTCCAGCTCTGGAAACACCATATATTTT. Its protein is CASSPLSSSGNTIYF.

The chain has TRBV4-3 and TRBJ2-7, with D unresolved. V lost 1 base and J 0 bases, leaving 13 bases between the germline ends. In germline, CDR1 is LGHNA, CDR2 YSLEER. The CDR3 length is 16 residues. The CDR3 sequence is CASSQGPASLSYEQYF. CDR3 nucleotide sequence: TGCGCCAGCAGCCAAGGTCCCGCGTCACTCTCCTACGAGCAGTACTTC.

The chain links TRBV5-4 to TRBJ2-3; 7 bases map to TRBD1. CDR3 length equals 16 residues. The trim removed 4 bases at V and 4 bases at J, leaving 12 bases unmatched. Germline assignment: CDR1 SGHNT and CDR2 YYREEE (reference sequence). As DNA, the CDR3 is TGTGCCAGCAGCCGATACAGGGGCGCGGGCCCAGATACGCAGTATTTT. Translation: CASSRYRGAGPDTQYF.

The J gene is TRBJ2-1, the V gene TRBV18; the D is unclear. CDR1 KGHSH and CDR2 LQKENI come from the germline V gene. The CDR3 consists of 15 residues. The V end was cut by 2 bases, the J end by 6 bases, with 14 bases between. CDR3 DNA: TGTGCCAGCTCACCATCCACGACGGGTTCCAATGAGCAGTTCTTC. Residues: CASSPSTTGSNEQFF.

This clone was observed once. V is TRBV16 and J is TRBJ2-1, with TRBD2 as a possible D gene (5 bases). V dropped 2 bases and J dropped 7 bases, with 15 bases sitting between them. Germline V lookup: CDR1 KGHSY, CDR2 FQNENV. CDR3 length: 15 residues. The CDR3, as DNA: TGTGCCAGCAGCCAAACTACTAGTATTTGGAATGAGCAGTTCTTC. Translation: CASSQTTSIWNEQFF.

This clone appeared a few times. The chain joins TRBV11-3 to TRBJ2-2; no clear D. Trimming cost V 5 bases and J 7 bases, with 11 bases left between them. This CDR3 comprises 13 residues. Germline CDR1 reads SGHNT; CDR2 reads YENEEA. The CDR3 DNA sequence: TGTGCCAGCAGCACCAATTCTTTCGGGGAGCTGTTTTTT. Its protein product is CASSTNSFGELFF.